These 26 T cell receptor beta chains originate from one sample sequenced in a study of cytomegalovirus exposure and HLA in healthy donors. Use of 60 Vbeta and 13 Jbeta primers characterized the PCR. Sequencing used immunoSEQ multiplex PCR; TCRdb keeps in-frame clones, though not all of them. The repertoire consists of around 130,000 clones, with roughly 78% occurring once and the leading ten covering 1%. Sequencing used PBMCs. These receptors were obtained from a middle-aged man in good health and CMV-seronegative.

Only one count was recorded for this clone. This same CDR3 is encoded by further DNA sequences in the sample. V gene TRBV28 combines with J gene TRBJ2-3; a weak D match, TRBD2 (6 bases). Trimming removed 4 bases at V and 0 bases at J, with 17 bases between. Germline V gene lookup returns CDR1 MDHEN and CDR2 SYDVKM. This CDR3 comprises 17 residues. CDR3 DNA: TGTGCCAGCAGTTCCCCGGGGGTGAGTCCTAGCACAGATACGCAGTATTTT. Translated, it gives CASSSPGVSPSTDTQYF.

This chain uses TRBV29-1 with TRBJ2-7, with TRBD1 matching over 9 bases. This CDR3 contains 13 residues. Germline lookup yields CDR1 SQVTM and CDR2 ANQGSEA. The ends lost 6 bases at V and 2 bases at J; junction bases unmatched: 5. CDR3 sequence: CSVGTGFPYEQYF. The CDR3 DNA reads TGCAGCGTAGGGACAGGGTTCCCCTACGAGCAGTACTTC.

The chain uses TRBV29-1 and TRBJ1-1, with 9 bases fitting TRBD1. Germline lookup yields CDR1 SQVTM and CDR2 ANQGSEA. V was pared by 7 bases and J by 8 bases, with 11 bases of the junction left unmatched. The CDR3 contains 13 residues. The chain's CDR3 is CSGSGTGSWEAFF. CDR3 DNA: TGCAGCGGTTCCGGGACAGGGTCGTGGGAAGCTTTCTTT.

V is TRBV29-1 and J is TRBJ2-7; 9 nucleotides align to TRBD1. This CDR3 has 16 residues. The V and J ends lost 0 bases and 3 bases, in that order; junction bases with no gene match: 9. Germline V CDR1 and CDR2: SQVTM, ANQGSEA. The CDR3 DNA sequence: TGCAGCGTTGAAGATCAGTACAGGGGGCGACTCTACGAGCAGTACTTC. It encodes CSVEDQYRGRLYEQYF.

The chain has TRBV9 and TRBJ2-3, with D possibly TRBD2 on 7 matching bases. The V and J ends lost 4 bases and 4 bases respectively, with 13 bases between them. The germline V gene has CDR1 SGDLS and CDR2 YYNGEE. The CDR3 consists of 14 residues. The CDR3 sequence is CASSKGGGPDTQYF. CDR3 sequence (DNA): TGTGCCAGCAGCAAGGGAGGGGGTCCAGATACGCAGTATTTT.

The CDR3 bases are TGTGCCAGCAGAGGGACAGCCCCCTCACCCCTCCACTTT. Translated: CASRGTAPSPLHF. The chain joins TRBV2 to TRBJ1-6, with 7 bases lining up with TRBD1. The length of the CDR3 is 13 residues. From germline, CDR1 is SNHLY and CDR2 FYNNEI. Trimming took 6 bases from V and 10 from J; bases not matched to a gene: 6.

This clone was seen a handful of times. The V call is TRBV7-8, the J call TRBJ1-6, with D tentatively TRBD1 (6 bases). Germline CDR1 SGHVS, CDR2 FQNEAQ. The CDR3 is 19 residues long. The V end was cut by 5 bases, the J end by 1 base, with 21 bases between. CDR3 sequence: CASSHSFAAGASYNSPLHF. The CDR3 DNA reads TGTGCCAGCAGCCACTCTTTCGCGGCAGGGGCTTCCTATAATTCACCCCTCCACTTT.

This clone appeared once. The chain employs TRBV27 and TRBJ2-2; 7 nucleotides align to TRBD2. The CDR3 sequence is 13 residues long. The germline V gene has CDR1 MNHEY and CDR2 SMNVEV (reference sequence). V was pared by 1 base and J by 7 bases, with 0 bases of the junction left unmatched. CDR3 in DNA: TGTGCCAGCAGTTTATGGACTAGCGGGGAGCTGTTTTTT. It yields the protein CASSLWTSGELFF.

This chain uses TRBV7-6 with TRBJ2-5; weak D call: TRBD2 (5 bases). CDR3 length equals 13 residues. Trimming removed 0 bases at V and 7 bases at J, with 9 bases between. Germline V gene sequence: CDR1 SGHVS, CDR2 FNYEAQ. The CDR3 coding sequence is TGTGCCAGCAGCTTAGCGCTCGGAGGGACCCAGTACTTC. It specifies CASSLALGGTQYF.

This clone was seen a single time. The chain carries TRBV5-1 and TRBJ2-3; 7 bases are shared with TRBD1. Germline trimming cut 4 bases from V and 5 bases from J; bases unmatched to any gene: 7. This CDR3 is 14 amino acids long. The germline CDR1 and CDR2 sequences are SGHRS and YFSETQ. This CDR3 reads CASSTGDSKDTQYF. CDR3 nucleotides: TGCGCCAGCAGCACTGGGGACAGTAAAGATACGCAGTATTTT.

The CDR3 region is CASSDRQTNSPLHF. CDR3 DNA: TGTGCCAGCAGTGATCGACAGACTAATTCACCCCTCCACTTT. V is TRBV2 and J is TRBJ1-6; D might be TRBD1 (5 bases). Germline CDR1 reads SNHLY; CDR2 reads FYNNEI. The V and J ends lost 3 bases and 6 bases respectively, with 9 bases between them. This CDR3 is 14 amino acids long.

The chain recombines TRBV11-1 with TRBJ2-7; 9 nucleotides agree with TRBD1. V shed 2 bases and J 2 bases; nucleotides not matched to a gene: 4. The CDR3 consists of 15 residues. CDR1 is SGHAT and CDR2 is FQDESV in the germline V gene (reference sequence). The CDR3 DNA reads as TGTGCCAGCAGCTTAACCGGGACAGGGCCCTACGAGCAGTACTTC. This translates into CASSLTGTGPYEQYF. Combining the CDR3 with reference TRBV11-1 and TRBJ2-7 gives the whole variable domain EAEVAQSPRYKITEKSQAVAFWCDPISGHATLYWYRQILGQGPELLVQFQDESVVDDSQLPKDRFSAERLKGVDSTLKIQPAELGDSAMYLCASSLTGTGPYEQYFGPGTRLTVT.

The chain combines TRBV5-1 with TRBJ2-2; no reliable D call. The V gene lost 5 bases and the J gene lost 6 bases, with 8 bases spanning the gap. Germline assignment: CDR1 SGHRS and CDR2 YFSETQ. This CDR3 has 12 residues. In nucleotides, the CDR3 is TGCGCCAGCAGGGTGGCGGCCGGGGAGCTGTTTTTT. It specifies CASRVAAGELFF.

The CDR3: CASSQTSGATDTQYF. CDR3 DNA: TGTGCCAGCAGCCAAACTAGCGGCGCCACAGATACGCAGTATTTT. The chain couples TRBV7-7 to TRBJ2-3; 8 bases line up with TRBD2. After removal of 5 bases from V and 2 bases from J, the junction contained 6 bases not matched to a gene. The germline V gene encodes CDR1 SSHAT and CDR2 FNYEAQ (reference sequence). CDR3 length: 15 residues.

This clone appeared once. The chain recombines TRBV7-9 with TRBJ2-5; D might be TRBD1 (5 bases). The CDR3 runs to 12 residues. Germline V lookup: CDR1 SEHNR, CDR2 FQNEAQ (reference sequence). Trimming cost V 2 bases and J 7 bases, with 8 bases left between them. The CDR3 region has the DNA TGTGCCAGCAGCTTAAACCAGGGGACCCAGTACTTC. It is translated as CASSLNQGTQYF.

The gene calls are TRBV10-3 and TRBJ1-1; 10 bases are a match to TRBD1. Germline values: CDR1 ENHRY, CDR2 SYGVKD. CDR3 length equals 14 residues. With V trimmed by 7 bases and J by 5 bases, 7 bases remained unmatched. The CDR3 protein is CAITSGQGGTEAFF. For the CDR3, the DNA is TGTGCCATCACTTCTGGACAGGGGGGGACTGAAGCTTTCTTT.

The chain uses TRBV2 and TRBJ1-5; D is ambiguous. This CDR3 region has 12 residues. V was pared by 0 bases and J by 9 bases, with 6 bases between. Germline CDR1 is SNHLY and CDR2 is FYNNEI. The CDR3 here is CASSEADWPQHF. Here the CDR3 DNA reads TGTGCCAGCAGTGAAGCGGACTGGCCCCAGCATTTT.

The rearrangement uses TRBV30 and TRBJ1-5; maybe TRBD1 (5 bases). The CDR3 loop spans 14 amino acids. Germline loops: CDR1 GTSNPN, CDR2 SVGIG (reference sequence). Trimming left V 2 bases short and J 7 bases short, with 15 bases between. The CDR3 DNA reads as TGTGCCTGGAGTTATGGGCGGGACGGGCAGCCCCAGCATTTT. Amino acids: CAWSYGRDGQPQHF.

This clone was seen a few times. This chain joins TRBV7-2 and TRBJ1-1; no clear D gene. The CDR3 length is 13 residues. Trimming took 1 base from V and 4 from J, leaving 7 bases between them. CDR1 and CDR2 from the germline V gene are SGHTA and FQGNSA. This chain's CDR3 is CASSLGEATEAFF. DNA of the CDR3: TGTGCCAGCAGCTTAGGGGAGGCCACTGAAGCTTTCTTT.

The chain carries TRBV5-1 and TRBJ2-2; 9 bases map to TRBD2. The junction had 9 bases not matched to a gene; V was cut back by 8 bases and J by 4 bases. CDR1 SGHRS and CDR2 YFSETQ come from the germline V gene. The CDR3 contains 15 residues. The CDR3 region is CASTQRGRGTGELFF. CDR3 sequence (DNA): TGCGCCAGTACCCAACGCGGGAGGGGCACCGGGGAGCTGTTTTTT.

J is TRBJ1-3 and V is TRBV30; no reliable D call. V was clipped by 8 bases and J by 2 bases, with 13 bases between them. CDR3 length: 13 amino acids. Germline V gene data show CDR1 as GTSNPN and CDR2 as SVGIG (reference sequence). This CDR3 reads CAQAPGTGNTIYF. The CDR3 DNA reads as TGTGCCCAGGCCCCGGGAACTGGAAACACCATATATTTT.

The CDR3 reads CAWSAQTGSQPQHF. CDR3 nucleotide sequence: TGTGCCTGGAGTGCCCAGACAGGGAGTCAGCCCCAGCATTTT. This chain joins TRBV30 and TRBJ1-5, with TRBD1 matching 7 bases. Trimming removed 1 base from V and 6 bases from J; junction bases left unmatched: 6. Germline CDR1 is GTSNPN and CDR2 is SVGIG (reference sequence). The CDR3 totals 14 residues.

The chain links TRBV5-8 to TRBJ1-5, with TRBD1 matching over 7 bases. Trimming at V came to 5 bases and at J to 3 bases, leaving 5 bases not matched to a gene. The CDR3 is 14 residues long. The germline V gene encodes CDR1 SGHTS and CDR2 YDEGEE. The CDR3, as DNA: TGTGCCAGCAGGATCAGGGGGTTCAATCAGCCCCAGCATTTT. Protein product: CASRIRGFNQPQHF. Filled out from reference TRBV5-8 and TRBJ1-5, the complete variable domain reads EAGVTQSPTHLIKTRGQQATLRCSPISGHTSVYWYQQALGLGLQFLLWYDEGEERNRGNFPPRFSGRQFPNYSSELNVNALELEDSALYLCASRIRGFNQPQHFGDGTRLSIL.

The chain uses TRBV11-2 and TRBJ1-5; no clear D. In germline, CDR1 is SGHAT, CDR2 FQNNGV. Trimming stripped 0 bases from V and 1 base from J, with 7 bases between. The CDR3 is 15 amino acids. As DNA, the CDR3 is TGTGCCAGCAGCTTAGATTCGACAAGCAATCAGCCCCAGCATTTT. Translated, it gives CASSLDSTSNQPQHF. Looking up the rest from reference TRBV11-2 and TRBJ1-5 gives the full variable domain: EAGVAQSPRYKIIEKRQSVAFWCNPISGHATLYWYQQILGQGPKLLIQFQNNGVVDDSQLPKDRFSAERLKGVDSTLKIQPAKLEDSAVYLCASSLDSTSNQPQHFGDGTRLSIL.

The chain links TRBV9 to TRBJ2-7; tentatively, D is TRBD1 (5 bases). The germline gives CDR1 SGDLS, CDR2 YYNGEE. The V and J ends lost 4 bases and 0 bases respectively, with 17 bases between them. CDR3 length equals 16 residues. The CDR3 nucleotides read TGTGCCAGCAGCACAGCCCAGGGAAAAAGCTCCTACGAGCAGTACTTC. Translating it yields CASSTAQGKSSYEQYF.

This chain connects TRBV27 to TRBJ1-1, with 9 bases matching TRBD1. This CDR3 comprises 16 residues. The V gene end was trimmed by 5 bases and the J gene end by 4 bases; junction bases not matched to a gene: 11. Germline CDR1 is MNHEY and CDR2 is SMNVEV (reference sequence). The CDR3 sequence is CASSTLLQTGGTEAFF. CDR3 in DNA: TGTGCCAGCAGTACACTACTCCAGACAGGGGGCACTGAAGCTTTCTTT.